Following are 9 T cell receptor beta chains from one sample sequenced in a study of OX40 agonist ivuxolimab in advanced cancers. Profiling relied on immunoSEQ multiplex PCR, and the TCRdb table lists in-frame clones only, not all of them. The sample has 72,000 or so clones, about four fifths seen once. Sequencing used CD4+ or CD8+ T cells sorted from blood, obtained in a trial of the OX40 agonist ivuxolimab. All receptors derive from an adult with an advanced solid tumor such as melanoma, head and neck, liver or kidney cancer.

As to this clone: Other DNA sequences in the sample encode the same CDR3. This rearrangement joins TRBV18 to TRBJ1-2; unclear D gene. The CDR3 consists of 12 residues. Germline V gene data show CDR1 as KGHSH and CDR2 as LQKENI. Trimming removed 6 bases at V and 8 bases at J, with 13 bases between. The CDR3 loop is CASSPEAEGYTF. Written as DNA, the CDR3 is TGTGCCAGCTCCCCAGAGGCGGAAGGCTACACCTTC.

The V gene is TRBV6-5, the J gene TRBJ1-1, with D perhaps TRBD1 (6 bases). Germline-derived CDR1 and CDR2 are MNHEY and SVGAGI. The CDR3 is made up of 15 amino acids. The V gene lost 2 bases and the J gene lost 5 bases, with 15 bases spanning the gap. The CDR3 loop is CASSYLGGGGTEAFF. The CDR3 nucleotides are TGTGCCAGCAGTTACCTAGGGGGGGGAGGTACTGAAGCTTTCTTT.

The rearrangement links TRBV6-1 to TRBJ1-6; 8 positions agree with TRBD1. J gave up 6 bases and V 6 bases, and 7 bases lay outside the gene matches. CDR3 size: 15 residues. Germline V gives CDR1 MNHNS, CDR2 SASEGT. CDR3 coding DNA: TGTGCCAGCAGCCGTCCCGGGACAGGTAATTCACCCCTCCACTTT. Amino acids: CASSRPGTGNSPLHF.

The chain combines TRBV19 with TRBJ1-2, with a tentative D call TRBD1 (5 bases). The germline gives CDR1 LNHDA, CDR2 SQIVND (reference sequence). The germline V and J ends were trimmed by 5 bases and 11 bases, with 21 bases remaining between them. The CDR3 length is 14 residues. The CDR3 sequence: CASSFGTGFLRYTF. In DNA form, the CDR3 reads TGTGCCAGTAGTTTCGGGACTGGGTTTTTACGATACACCTTC.

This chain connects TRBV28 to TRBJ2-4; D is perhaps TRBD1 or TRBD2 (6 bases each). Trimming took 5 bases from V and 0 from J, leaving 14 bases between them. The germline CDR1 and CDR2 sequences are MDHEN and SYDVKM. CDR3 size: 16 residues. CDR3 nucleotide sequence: TGTGCCAGCAGTCCACCGGGGGCTCTAGCCAAAAACATTCAGTACTTC. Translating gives CASSPPGALAKNIQYF.

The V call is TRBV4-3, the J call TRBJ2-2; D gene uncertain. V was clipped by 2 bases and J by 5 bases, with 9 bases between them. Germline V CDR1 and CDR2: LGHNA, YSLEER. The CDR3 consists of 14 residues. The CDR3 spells CASSQMGRTGELFF. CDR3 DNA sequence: TGCGCCAGCAGCCAAATGGGAAGAACCGGGGAGCTGTTTTTT.

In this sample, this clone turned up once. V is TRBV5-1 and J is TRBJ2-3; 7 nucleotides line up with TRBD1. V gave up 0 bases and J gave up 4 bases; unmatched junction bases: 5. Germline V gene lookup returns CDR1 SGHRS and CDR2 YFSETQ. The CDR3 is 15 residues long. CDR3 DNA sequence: TGCGCCAGCAGCTTGGAGGGGGCGCGGTCAGATACGCAGTATTTT. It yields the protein CASSLEGARSDTQYF.

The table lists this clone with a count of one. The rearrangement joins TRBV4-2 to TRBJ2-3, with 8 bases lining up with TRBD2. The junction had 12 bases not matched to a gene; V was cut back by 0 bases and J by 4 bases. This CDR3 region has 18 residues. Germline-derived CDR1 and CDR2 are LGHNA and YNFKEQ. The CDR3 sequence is CASSQESTSGDRPDTQYF. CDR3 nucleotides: TGTGCCAGCAGCCAAGAGAGCACTAGCGGAGACCGGCCAGATACGCAGTATTTT.

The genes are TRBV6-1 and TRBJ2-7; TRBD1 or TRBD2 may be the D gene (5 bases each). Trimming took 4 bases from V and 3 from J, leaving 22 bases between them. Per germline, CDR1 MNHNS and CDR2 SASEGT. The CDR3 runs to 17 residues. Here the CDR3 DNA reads TGTGCCAGCAGTGGGCTACCTGGATTGGGGGATTACTACGAGCAGTACTTC. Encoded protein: CASSGLPGLGDYYEQYF.